A selection of T cell receptor beta chains follows, all from one sample in a study of vaccination and CD4 T cells after COVID-19. TCRdb re-analysed the PCR reads in MiXCR, keeping a single row per CDR3 protein. The table has roughly 13,000 distinct CDR3 sequences, about a third seen once. Their cognate antigens are unknown. Sequenced sample: CD4+ T cells from blood, cultured in vitro. The receptors come from a human donor who had recovered from COVID-19. The CDR3 runs from the conserved cysteine through the conserved F or W. The D gene is left open where the match is weak. Part of the rows lack a size; the others show once, few, many or a class for expanded clones.

d_gene	j_gene	abundance	v_gene	CDR3aa	CDR3nt
TRBD1	TRBJ1-5	few	TRBV6-2/TRBV6-3	CASTPGQGESQPQHF	TGTGCCAGCACCCCGGGACAGGGAGAGAGTCAGCCCCAGCATTTT
TRBD1	TRBJ2-5	.	TRBV28	CASSTSTGPKETQYF	TGTGCCAGCAGTACCTCGACAGGGCCAAAAGAGACCCAGTACTTC
.	TRBJ1-1	.	TRBV6-5	CASSYRPASRYTEAFF	TGTGCCAGCAGTTACCGACCAGCCAGTCGGTACACTGAAGCTTTCTTT
TRBD1	TRBJ1-2	once	TRBV6-5	CASSYSDRSGYTF	TGTGCCAGCAGTTATTCGGACAGGAGTGGCTACACCTTC
.	TRBJ1-5	few	TRBV30	CAWSVDGNQPQHF	TGTGCCTGGAGTGTTGACGGCAATCAGCCCCAGCATTTT
.	TRBJ1-3	.	TRBV12-3/TRBV12-4	CASSYPDTGNTIYF	TGTGCCAGCAGTTACCCAGACACTGGAAACACCATATATTTT
TRBD1	TRBJ1-2	.	TRBV20-1	CSARESGQGVKGYTF	TGCAGTGCTAGAGAATCAGGACAGGGGGTGAAAGGCTACACCTTC
TRBD1	TRBJ1-2	.	TRBV18	CASSPIGQAWGYTF	TGTGCCAGCTCACCAATAGGACAGGCGTGGGGCTACACCTTC
.	TRBJ1-5	.	TRBV4-2	CASSQVGGPQGGNQPQHF	TGTGCCAGCAGCCAAGTGGGTGGTCCCCAAGGGGGCAATCAGCCCCAGCATTTT
TRBD2	TRBJ2-7	few	TRBV5-1	CASSFGLAASYEQYF	TGCGCCAGCAGCTTCGGACTAGCGGCCTCCTACGAGCAGTACTTC
.	TRBJ2-7	few	TRBV7-9	CASSTDGLGEQYF	TGTGCCAGCAGCACTGACGGGCTCGGGGAGCAGTACTTC
TRBD2	TRBJ2-2	medium-sized	TRBV24-1	CATTGGLNTGELFF	TGTGCCACAACCGGGGGGTTGAACACCGGGGAGCTGTTTTTT
.	TRBJ1-5	.	TRBV18	CASSQQGALSNQPQHF	TGTGCCAGCTCACAACAGGGCGCCCTTAGCAATCAGCCCCAGCATTTT
TRBD2	TRBJ2-1	.	TRBV4-2	CASSQEGLAGYNEQFF	TGTGCCAGCAGCCAAGAAGGGCTAGCGGGGTACAATGAGCAGTTCTTC
TRBD1	TRBJ1-2	.	TRBV7-3	CASSPGTGTGVGYTF	TGTGCCAGCAGCCCAGGGACCGGGACAGGGGTAGGCTACACCTTC
.	TRBJ2-7	few	TRBV6-5	CASSYSSGSYEQYF	TGTGCCAGCAGTTACTCTAGCGGCTCCTACGAGCAGTACTTC
.	TRBJ2-7	few	TRBV7-9	CASSLPQGGSRVYEQYF	TGTGCCAGCAGCTTACCCCAGGGGGGGAGTCGGGTTTACGAGCAGTACTTC
.	TRBJ2-5	few	TRBV7-6	CASSLQGETQYF	TGTGCCAGCAGCTTACAGGGGGAGACCCAGTACTTC